This is a list of T cell receptor beta chains from one sample in a study of preoperative IRX-2 immunotherapy in early breast cancer. Generated by immunoSEQ multiplex PCR, the TCRdb table keeps only in-frame clones and is missing some. The sample contains 3,200 or so clones, about 77% of which appear only once. This material consisted of tumor tissue, taken after IRX-2 immunotherapy. Receptor source: a human donor with breast cancer. CDR3s include the opening cysteine and the closing phenylalanine or tryptophan. D genes are given only for firm matches. Some rows have no size entry. The others give once, few or many, or a class for an expanded clone.

len,j_gene,d_gene,v_gene,abundance,CDR3aa,CDR3nt
12,TRBJ2-5,NA,TRBV6-8,NA,CASSLERETQYF,TGTGCCAGCAGTCTGGAGCGTGAGACCCAGTACTTC
15,TRBJ2-1,TRBD2,TRBV11-3,once,CASSSTSEPYNEQFF,TGTGCCAGCAGCTCCACTAGCGAACCCTACAATGAGCAGTTCTTC
15,TRBJ2-7,TRBD1,TRBV28,NA,CASRPPGRGQYEQYF,TGTGCCAGCAGGCCCCCCGGCAGGGGGCAATACGAGCAGTACTTC
12,TRBJ1-1,NA,TRBV6-8,NA,CASSFGGTEAFF,TGTGCCAGCAGTTTCGGGGGCACTGAAGCTTTCTTT
16,TRBJ1-4,NA,TRBV28,few,CASSRREGTIVEKLFF,TGTGCCAGCAGTCGACGGGAGGGGACGATAGTTGAAAAACTGTTTTTT
15,TRBJ1-2,TRBD1,TRBV11-3,NA,CASRKGAVVVYGYTF,TGTGCCAGCAGGAAGGGGGCGGTGGTGGTCTATGGCTACACCTTC
15,TRBJ1-1,TRBD1,TRBV6-8,NA,CASSPLGQVNTEAFF,TGTGCCAGCAGCCCCTTGGGACAGGTTAACACTGAAGCTTTCTTT
15,TRBJ2-3,NA,TRBV11-3,NA,CASIPRGPSTDTQYF,TGTGCCAGCATCCCCCGGGGTCCAAGCACAGATACGCAGTATTTT
17,TRBJ2-1,TRBD2,TRBV18,few,CASSLLSGRESYNEQFF,TGTGCCAGCTCACTTCTTAGCGGGAGAGAATCCTACAATGAGCAGTTCTTC
16,TRBJ2-7,TRBD2,TRBV29-1,NA,CSVETRAQRGYYEQYF,TGCAGCGTTGAGACCAGAGCGCAGCGGGGATACTACGAGCAGTACTTC
14,TRBJ1-5,NA,TRBV5-1,NA,CASSLGPGNQPQHF,TGCGCCAGCAGCTTGGGACCGGGTAATCAGCCCCAGCATTTT
14,TRBJ2-5,NA,TRBV6-8,NA,CASSYLEGGETQYF,TGTGCCAGCAGTTACTTGGAGGGCGGAGAGACCCAGTACTTC
14,TRBJ1-2,TRBD1,TRBV25-1,few,CASSGRTGWVGYTF,TGTGCCAGCAGCGGAAGGACAGGGTGGGTTGGCTACACCTTC
15,TRBJ2-5,NA,TRBV6-8,NA,CASSPVGPIQETQYF,TGTGCCAGCAGCCCCGTTGGACCGATCCAAGAGACCCAGTACTTC
14,TRBJ2-2,NA,TRBV6-8,NA,CASSSYQGTGELFF,TGTGCCAGCAGTTCGTATCAGGGGACCGGGGAGCTGTTTTTT
14,TRBJ2-3,NA,TRBV7-4,NA,CASSPTGTRDTQYF,TGTGCCAGCAGCCCCACCGGGACGCGCGATACGCAGTATTTT
15,TRBJ2-2,NA,TRBV6-8,NA,CASSYSALAAGELFF,TGTGCCAGCAGTTACTCAGCCCTAGCAGCCGGGGAGCTGTTTTTT
14,TRBJ1-5,TRBD1,TRBV6-8,few,CASRTGFSNQPQHF,TGTGCCAGCAGGACAGGGTTTAGCAATCAGCCCCAGCATTTT
15,TRBJ2-7,TRBD1,TRBV6-8,NA,CAIRSGGQGIYEQYF,TGTGCCATCAGGTCCGGGGGACAGGGGATCTACGAGCAGTACTTC
15,TRBJ2-4,TRBD1,TRBV19,NA,CASEGAALAKNIQYF,TGTGCCAGTGAGGGGGCGGCTTTAGCCAAAAACATTCAGTACTTC
14,TRBJ1-4,NA,TRBV6-8,NA,CASSYRGANEKLFF,TGTGCCAGCAGTTACCGGGGAGCTAATGAAAAACTGTTTTTT
14,TRBJ1-2,NA,TRBV15,NA,CATSRDMGFYGYTF,TGTGCCACCAGCAGAGATATGGGGTTCTATGGCTACACCTTC
15,TRBJ2-5,NA,TRBV6-8,NA,CAISGAGGIQETQYF,TGTGCCATCAGTGGGGCAGGGGGGATTCAAGAGACCCAGTACTTC
20,TRBJ2-7,TRBD2,TRBV28,NA,CASSFLPGLAGGRLTDEQYF,TGTGCCAGCAGTTTCCTACCGGGACTAGCGGGAGGGAGACTTACTGACGAGCAGTACTTC